The table lists the clone carrying this T cell receptor beta chain with a few counts. What it binds is unknown. No progression to ophthalmopathy during 18 months of follow-up defined stable disease. Hyperthyroidism, newly diagnosed and lasting under 2 months, affected patients aged 18 to 65. Diagnostic assessment was based on clinical symptoms, serum thyroxine and TRAb, thyroid ultrasound and orbital computed tomography. The data belong to a study of T cells in Graves' hyperthyroidism and ophthalmopathy. Using RNA transcripts as the source, TCR beta CDR3 regions were amplified. The primer set for the first-round RT-PCR of the TCR CDR3 was HTBI. TCRdb ran MiXCR on the multiplex PCR reads and lists one entry per CDR3 protein. The sample holds 530,000 or so distinct CDR3 sequences, under 60% seen once. Study outcomes and limitations: Ophthalmopathy was distinguished from stable hyperthyroidism by 13 V-J signatures.

The TCR was taken from a woman between 18 and 29 years old with Graves' hyperthyroidism. Material for sequencing was peripheral blood or thyroid tissue (not recorded which).

Here the CDR3 DNA reads TGTGCCTGGAGTGTCAGGGCTCGCTATGGCTACACCTTC. Translated, it gives CAWSVRARYGYTF. The V and J genes are TRBV30 and TRBJ1-2, with a weak D call TRBD1 (5 bases). The germline V gene encodes CDR1 GTSNPN and CDR2 SVGIG (reference sequence). The CDR3 spans 13 residues. Trimming shortened V by 0 bases and J by 4 bases, and 9 bases separated the two germline ends.